The 3 T cell receptor beta chains in this list originate from one sample, sequenced in a study of OX40 agonist ivuxolimab in advanced cancers. TCRdb keeps only in-frame clones here, not all; method: immunoSEQ multiplex PCR. In the table there are almost 70,000 clones, roughly nine tenths of which are singletons. The sample was CD4+ or CD8+ T cells sorted from blood, taken in a trial of the OX40 agonist ivuxolimab. These receptors were obtained from an adult with an advanced solid tumor such as melanoma, head and neck, liver or kidney cancer.

J is TRBJ1-1 and V is TRBV7-6, with D possibly TRBD1 on 6 matching bases. CDR3 size: 13 residues. Trimming stripped 5 bases from V and 4 bases from J, with 11 bases between. Germline V lookup: CDR1 SGHVS, CDR2 FNYEAQ. The CDR3 sequence: CASSQGGGTEAFF. In DNA, the CDR3 is TGTGCCAGCAGCCAAGGAGGGGGCACTGAAGCTTTCTTT.

The genes are TRBV9 and TRBJ2-1; D gene unclear. The CDR3 is 14 amino acids. Germline V gene lookup returns CDR1 SGDLS and CDR2 YYNGEE. With 0 bases removed from V and 2 bases from J, the gap between germline ends came to 6 bases. CDR3 nucleotide sequence: TGTGCCAGCAGCGTAGCTACCACCTACAATGAGCAGTTCTTC. Amino acids: CASSVATTYNEQFF.

The chain joins TRBV19 to TRBJ1-1; D remains ambiguous. The CDR3 loop spans 13 amino acids. Trimming removed 6 bases from V and 5 bases from J, with 13 bases in between. The germline gives CDR1 LNHDA, CDR2 SQIVND (reference sequence). CDR3 sequence reads: CASREIGETEAFF. The CDR3 DNA is TGTGCCAGTAGGGAAATCGGGGAGACTGAAGCTTTCTTT.